This T cell receptor beta chain was captured in a study of a mutant IDH1 vaccine in newly diagnosed glioma. Study in general: Vaccines began 4-6 weeks after radiotherapy alone, or with temozolomide cycles. Study observations and caveats: Vaccine-induced immune responses were detected in roughly 93% of patients.

On this clone: The antigen is not known.

Documented time point: week 23, last vaccination. Doses of 300 ug of mutant IDH1 20-mer peptide were given with topical imiquimod. This CDR3 is 15 amino acids long. V was cut by 3 bases and J by 0 bases, with 9 bases left in between. Germline loops: CDR1 MNHEY, CDR2 SVGAGI. Some clones are missing from TCRdb's copy, which holds only in-frame ones; the method was immunoSEQ multiplex PCR. The sample lists around 85,000 clones, approximately 85% occurring once. This TCR derives from a man between 25 and 39 years old with glioma. Some clones in this sample may be carry-over from other donors' samples. The material was PBMCs, obtained from a glioma patient whose treatment included an IDH1 peptide vaccine. The V and J genes are TRBV6-5 and TRBJ2-1; D is undetermined. In nucleotides, the CDR3 is TGTGCCAGCAGTTATGTCGGTCGCTCCTACAATGAGCAGTTCTTC. Amino acids: CASSYVGRSYNEQFF.